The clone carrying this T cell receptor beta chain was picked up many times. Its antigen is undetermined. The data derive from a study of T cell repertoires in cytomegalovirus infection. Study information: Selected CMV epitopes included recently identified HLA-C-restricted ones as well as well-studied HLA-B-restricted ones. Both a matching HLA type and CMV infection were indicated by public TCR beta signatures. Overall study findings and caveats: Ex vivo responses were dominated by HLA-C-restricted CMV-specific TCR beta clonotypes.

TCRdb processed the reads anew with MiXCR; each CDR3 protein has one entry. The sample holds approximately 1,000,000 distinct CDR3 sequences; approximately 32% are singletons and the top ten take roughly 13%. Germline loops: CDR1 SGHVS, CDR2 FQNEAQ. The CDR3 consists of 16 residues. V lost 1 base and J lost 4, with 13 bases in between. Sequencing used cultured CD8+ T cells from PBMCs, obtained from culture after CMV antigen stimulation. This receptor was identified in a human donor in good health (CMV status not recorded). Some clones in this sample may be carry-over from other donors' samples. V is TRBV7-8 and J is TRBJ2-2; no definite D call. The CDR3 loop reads CASSLVLRVLTGELFF. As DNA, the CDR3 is TGTGCCAGCAGCTTAGTACTCCGGGTCCTCACCGGGGAGCTGTTTTTT.